This TCR beta chain was found in a study of T cell responses to AZD1222 COVID-19 vaccine. Study-level results: Breadth and depth of Spike-specific TCRs rose after two AZD1222 doses. AZD1222 recipients seropositive at baseline numbered only six or seven. Donors, mostly white British, included more females; clonal diversity was possibly underestimated.

Germline V gene sequence: CDR1 MGHDK, CDR2 SYGVNS. The V end lost 5 bases, the J end lost 8 bases, and 18 bases lay between the germline ends. The CDR3 covers 15 residues. Assay: immunoSEQ multiplex PCR; the TCRdb copy retains only in-frame clones and omits some. The table lists more than 65,000 clones, roughly nine tenths of them singletons. On this clone itself: Its antigen is unknown.

The specimen was peripheral blood, collected on day 0 of AZD1222 vaccination. The TCR was taken from an adult in good health. The genes are TRBV25-1 and TRBJ1-4; weak D call: TRBD1 (5 bases). This CDR3 is CASSPRGRGGEKLFF. CDR3 coding DNA: TGTGCCAGCAGTCCGCGGGGAAGGGGTGGGGAAAAACTGTTTTTT.